These 26 T cell receptor beta chains share one sample of origin, sequenced in a study of blood T cell repertoires in COVID-19 (dated by TCRdb to 2018 to 2021). The library relied on the immunoSEQ multiplex PCR assay. TCRdb re-hosts the immuneACCESS table, in-frame sequences only. Its copies lack some clones; in the studies checked, an unresolved V gene accounts for under half of them, and the cause for the rest is not known. Recorded for this sample are some 250,000 clones; over 65% of them occurred a single time. About 3.5% of the sample belongs to the ten largest clones. The sequenced sample was peripheral blood. The receptors come from a woman aged 80 or over with acute or convalescent COVID-19.

This chain links TRBV5-3 with TRBJ1-4; no clear D. TRBV5-3 is reported as an ORF; its role is uncertain. Trimming removed 2 bases at V and 0 bases at J, with 20 bases between. The CDR3 totals 19 residues. The CDR3 reads CARSLDHDIKTSTNEKLFF. CDR3 nucleotide sequence: TGTGCCAGAAGCTTAGATCATGACATTAAAACTTCAACTAATGAAAAACTGTTTTTT.

The chain is built from TRBV5-1 and TRBJ2-3, with 10 bases identical to TRBD2. Germline trimming cut 5 bases from V and 4 bases from J; bases unmatched to any gene: 7. This CDR3 comprises 15 residues. Germline V CDR1 and CDR2: SGHRS, YFSETQ. The CDR3 sequence: CASSSLAGAPDTQYF. DNA of the CDR3: TGCGCCAGCAGTTCTCTAGCGGGAGCTCCAGATACGCAGTATTTT.

The chain is built from TRBV7-9 and TRBJ1-3, with 8 nucleotides matching TRBD1. The CDR3 covers 16 residues. V shed 5 bases, J shed 4 bases, and the junction held 10 bases outside the gene matches. CDR1 SEHNR and CDR2 FQNEAQ come from the germline V gene (reference sequence). The CDR3 here is CASSLRTGRGGNTIYF. The CDR3 bases are TGTGCCAGCAGCCTACGGACAGGGCGAGGAGGAAACACCATATATTTT.

The rearrangement uses TRBV5-1 and TRBJ1-3; the match to TRBD1 covers 7 bases. The CDR3 runs 17 residues. V gave up 4 bases and J gave up 2 bases; unmatched junction bases: 12. The germline V gene has CDR1 SGHRS and CDR2 YFSETQ. The DNA of the CDR3 is TGCGCCAGCAGCCCTCTACCGACAGGGTCTCCTGGAAACACCATATATTTT. Its translation: CASSPLPTGSPGNTIYF.

The chain links TRBV12-3 or TRBV12-4 to TRBJ2-3; no clear D gene. The V and J ends lost 6 bases and 1 base respectively, with 8 bases between them. The CDR3 is made up of 13 amino acids. CDR3 protein: CASSRAGTDTQYF. In DNA form, the CDR3 reads TGTGCCAGCAGCCGCGCGGGCACAGATACGCAGTATTTT.

J is TRBJ2-7 and V is TRBV5-1; D possibly corresponds to TRBD2 (7 bases). V shed 3 bases and J shed 4 bases, with 23 bases lying between them. Germline V gene sequence: CDR1 SGHRS, CDR2 YFSETQ. This CDR3 comprises 17 residues. CDR3 sequence reads: CASSWTGTPKGGYEQYF. In DNA form, the CDR3 reads TGCGCCAGCAGCTGGACCGGGACACCTAAGGGAGGGTACGAGCAGTACTTC.

About this clone itself: Sequence at one end of the junction differs from germline and may be a read error. This sample also contains other DNA sequences that code for the same CDR3. This chain joins TRBV3-1 (or the pseudogene TRBV3-2) and TRBJ2-1; 7 bases map to TRBD2. CDR3 length equals 15 residues. The germline CDR1 and CDR2 sequences are LGHDT and YNNKEL (reference sequence). For the CDR3, the DNA is TGTGCCAGCGGCCAGACTAGCCCCTCCTACAATGAGCAGTTCTTC. Translation gives CASGQTSPSYNEQFF.

CDR3 residues: CASSLDRGLTEAFF. CDR3 DNA sequence: TGTGCCAGCAGCTTAGACAGGGGCCTCACTGAAGCTTTCTTT. The chain has TRBV7-9 and TRBJ1-1; 7 bases are a match to TRBD1. The CDR3 runs 14 residues. In germline, CDR1 is SEHNR, CDR2 FQNEAQ (reference sequence). Trimming removed 1 base from V and 4 bases from J; junction bases left unmatched: 3.

The genes are TRBV6-5 and TRBJ1-5; 8 bases are shared with TRBD1. The germline V gene has CDR1 MNHEY and CDR2 SVGAGI. Trimming removed 6 bases from V and 4 bases from J; junction bases left unmatched: 8. The CDR3 is 15 amino acids. CDR3 DNA: TGTGCCAGCAGCGCCACGACAGGGGCTAATCAGCCCCAGCATTTT. Its translation: CASSATTGANQPQHF.

The J gene is TRBJ2-7, the V gene TRBV11-2, with D uncertain. Germline CDR1 reads SGHAT; CDR2 reads FQNNGV. The CDR3 extends over 12 amino acids. Trimming shortened V by 4 bases and J by 3 bases, and 7 bases separated the two germline ends. Written as DNA, the CDR3 is TGTGCCAGCAGCTCGTCAGTCTACGAGCAGTACTTC. Its translation: CASSSSVYEQYF.

The V gene is TRBV27, the J gene TRBJ1-6; D is perhaps TRBD1 (5 bases). V was cut by 3 bases and J by 0 bases, with 9 bases left in between. The CDR3 is made up of 16 amino acids. CDR1 MNHEY and CDR2 SMNVEV come from the germline V gene (reference sequence). CDR3 in DNA: TGTGCCAGCAGTTTTGGCGGGGGCTCCTATAATTCACCCCTCCACTTT. The encoded protein is CASSFGGGSYNSPLHF.

This clone was observed a handful of times. This rearrangement joins TRBV19 to TRBJ1-5; 7 bases are a match to TRBD1. The CDR3 has 16 amino acids. After removal of 2 bases from V and 2 bases from J, the junction contained 6 bases not matched to a gene. Germline V gene lookup returns CDR1 LNHDA and CDR2 SQIVND (reference sequence). In DNA form, the CDR3 reads TGTGCCAGTAGTATAAACGTCGGGACAGGCAATCAGCCCCAGCATTTT. Translated: CASSINVGTGNQPQHF. Looking up the rest from reference TRBV19 and TRBJ1-5 gives the full variable domain: DGGITQSPKYLFRKEGQNVTLSCEQNLNHDAMYWYRQDPGQGLRLIYYSQIVNDFQKGDIAEGYSVSREKKESFPLTVTSAQKNPTAFYLCASSINVGTGNQPQHFGDGTRLSIL.

V usage is TRBV19 and J usage is TRBJ1-5, with 9 bases lining up with TRBD1. The J segment lost 2 bases and the V segment lost 5 bases, leaving 4 bases of the junction unmatched. This CDR3 comprises 15 residues. Germline assignment: CDR1 LNHDA and CDR2 SQIVND (reference sequence). This CDR3 reads CASSGGDRGNQPQHF. CDR3 coding DNA: TGTGCCAGTAGTGGGGGGGACAGGGGCAATCAGCCCCAGCATTTT.

The rearrangement links TRBV2 to TRBJ1-6; D remains unclear. The V end was cut by 7 bases, the J end by 7 bases, with 14 bases between. CDR1 is SNHLY and CDR2 is FYNNEI in the germline V gene. The CDR3 spans 14 residues. The CDR3 nucleotides read TGTGCCAGCATCGCCTCCCCCAGGAATTCACCCCTCCACTTT. Translation: CASIASPRNSPLHF. The whole variable domain, filled in from reference TRBV2 and TRBJ1-6, reads EPEVTQTPSHQVTQMGQEVILRCVPISNHLYFYWYRQILGQKVEFLVSFYNNEISEKSEIFDDQFSVERPDGSNFTLKIRSTKLEDSAMYFCASIASPRNSPLHFGNGTRLTVT.

CDR3: CASSLVANLNTEAFF. CDR3 DNA sequence: TGCGCCAGCAGCTTGGTGGCCAACCTGAACACTGAAGCTTTCTTT. The rearrangement links TRBV5-1 to TRBJ1-1; no clear D. Germline V gene sequence: CDR1 SGHRS, CDR2 YFSETQ. The CDR3 has 15 residues. The V and J ends lost 0 bases and 0 bases respectively, with 9 bases between them.

V and J are TRBV3-1 (or the pseudogene TRBV3-2) and TRBJ1-6, with D perhaps matching TRBD1 (5 bases). V was clipped by 3 bases and J by 0 bases, with 18 bases between them. There are 19 residues in the CDR3. Germline lookup yields CDR1 LGHDT and CDR2 YNNKEL (reference sequence). The CDR3 protein is CASSHHWTSESSYNSPLHF. The DNA for the CDR3 is TGTGCCAGCAGCCACCACTGGACATCCGAGAGCTCCTATAATTCACCCCTCCACTTT.

The genes are TRBV11-3 and TRBJ2-1, with D perhaps matching TRBD1 (6 bases). Trimming left V 4 bases short and J 2 bases short, with 12 bases between. CDR3 length: 15 residues. Germline CDR1 SGHNT, CDR2 YENEEA. The CDR3 loop is CASSSGARAYNEQFF. The DNA for the CDR3 is TGTGCCAGCAGCTCAGGGGCAAGAGCCTACAATGAGCAGTTCTTC.

This clone was seen more than once but under ten times. The chain recombines TRBV6-1 with TRBJ1-5; perhaps TRBD1 as D (6 bases). V was trimmed by 4 bases and J by 3 bases, leaving 19 bases between them. Looked up from germline, CDR1 is MNHNS and CDR2 is SASEGT. This CDR3 region has 17 residues. For the CDR3, the DNA is TGTGCCAGCAGTGGTGCAGGGGCCCACTCAATCAATCAGCCCCAGCATTTT. It codes for CASSGAGAHSINQPQHF.

This chain connects TRBV12-5 to TRBJ1-4, with TRBD1 matching 7 bases. The germline gives CDR1 LGHNT, CDR2 FRNRAP. V was clipped by 2 bases and J by 6 bases; unmatched bases: 0. This CDR3 comprises 13 residues. Here the CDR3 reads CASGLTGDEKLFF. DNA of the CDR3: TGTGCTAGTGGTTTGACAGGGGATGAAAAACTGTTTTTT.

CDR3 coding DNA: TGTGCCAGCAGTTCGACCGGGACAGGGGTCCCCTACGAGCAGTACTTC. This sequence encodes CASSSTGTGVPYEQYF. V and J are TRBV28 and TRBJ2-7; 10 bases are shared with TRBD1. The trim removed 4 bases at V and 2 bases at J, leaving 8 bases unmatched. The germline V gene has CDR1 MDHEN and CDR2 SYDVKM. This CDR3 contains 16 residues. Drawing the rest from reference TRBV28 and TRBJ2-7, the complete variable domain is DVKVTQSSRYLVKRTGEKVFLECVQDMDHENMFWYRQDPGLGLRLIYFSYDVKMKEKGDIPEGYSVSREKKERFSLILESASTNQTSMYLCASSSTGTGVPYEQYFGPGTRLTVT.

The chain links TRBV7-9 to TRBJ2-4; 7 bases agree with TRBD2. Germline V gene lookup returns CDR1 SEHNR and CDR2 FQNEAQ (reference sequence). The CDR3 is 18 amino acids. V gave up 1 base and J gave up 1 base; unmatched junction bases: 10. The CDR3 reads CASSLVGRAGEAKNIQYF. CDR3 DNA: TGTGCCAGCAGCTTAGTTGGTCGTGCGGGAGAGGCCAAAAACATTCAGTACTTC.

This chain links TRBV29-1 with TRBJ2-5; 11 bases agree with TRBD1. Trimming took 3 bases from V and 4 from J; bases not matched to a gene: 4. The CDR3 is 14 residues long. Germline assignment: CDR1 SQVTM and CDR2 ANQGSEA. CDR3 in DNA: TGCAGCGTTGAGGGACAGGGGGGTGGAGAGACCCAGTACTTC. Its translation is CSVEGQGGGETQYF.

This chain connects TRBV27 to TRBJ1-6; TRBD1 might be the D (6 bases). Looked up from germline, CDR1 is MNHEY and CDR2 is SMNVEV (reference sequence). Trimming cost V 2 bases and J 10 bases, with 15 bases left between them. The CDR3 extends over 15 amino acids. CDR3 in amino acids: CASSLSTGPRSPLHF. The CDR3 DNA reads TGTGCCAGCAGTTTAAGCACAGGGCCGAGGTCACCCCTCCACTTT.

This clone was seen ten or more times. The chain recombines TRBV4-1 with TRBJ2-1; 7 bases map to TRBD2. Germline values: CDR1 MGHRA, CDR2 YSYEKL. V dropped 6 bases and J dropped 4; count of bases not matched to a gene: 6. The CDR3 loop spans 14 amino acids. The DNA for the CDR3 is TGCGCCAGCAGTGACGGGAGGTCATACAATGAGCAGTTCTTC. Translated: CASSDGRSYNEQFF.

The J gene is TRBJ1-2, the V gene TRBV7-9; 9 positions agree with TRBD1. Germline V gives CDR1 SEHNR, CDR2 FQNEAQ (reference sequence). J gave up 3 bases and V 5 bases, and 10 bases lay outside the gene matches. This CDR3 region has 16 residues. Written as DNA, the CDR3 is TGTGCCAGCAGCCCCACAACCGGGACAGGGTACTATGGCTACACCTTC. Translation: CASSPTTGTGYYGYTF.

As regards this clone: Germline and junction disagree at one end, which may indicate a read error. The J gene is TRBJ1-1, the V gene TRBV18, with TRBD1 matching over 9 bases. This CDR3 has 14 residues. The germline V gene encodes CDR1 KGHSH and CDR2 LQKENI. In DNA, the CDR3 is TGTGCCAGCTTACCAAGACAGGGGGACGATGAAGCTTTCTTT. This gives the protein CASLPRQGDDEAFF.